This T cell receptor (beta chain) was identified in a study of blood T cell repertoires in COVID-19. Study overall: Sources were T cells, B-cell-depleted T cells, or PBMCs; the material itself was cDNA or gDNA.

In the original analysis: Amplification with reference gene primers provided the estimates of nucleated cell counts. Clones were read by immunoSEQ multiplex PCR, and TCRdb kept only the in-frame ones, dropping some. D and trimming were read from the DNA, whereas the V and J calls and clone size are those reported in that table. The sample has under 45,000 clones, around 84% seen once; the top ten hold over 40%. Germline CDR1 and CDR2: SGHNT and YYREEE (reference sequence). The CDR3 contains 13 residues. The V end lost 2 bases, the J end lost 4 bases, and 9 bases lay between the germline ends. The sample taken for sequencing was peripheral blood. The receptor's source is a human donor in a cohort sampled during active COVID-19. The genes are TRBV5-4 and TRBJ1-1; the D gene is possibly TRBD1 (5 bases). The DNA for the CDR3 is TGTGCCAGCAGCTTCCAGGGTGCCACTGAAGCTTTCTTT. This sequence encodes CASSFQGATEAFF.